This passage covers 17 T cell receptor beta chains from one sample sequenced in a study of cytomegalovirus exposure and HLA in healthy donors. PCR primers comprised 60 Vbeta and 13 Jbeta primers. Here immunoSEQ multiplex PCR was the method, and the copy in TCRdb shows in-frame clones only, minus some. The sample has about 81,000 clones, 75% to 85% seen once. Sequences were obtained from PBMCs. These receptors originate from a man aged 45-65 years in good health and CMV-seropositive.

This chain's CDR3 is CASSTPGQLKPYSGANVLTF. CDR3 DNA sequence: TGTGCCAGTAGTACCCCCGGACAGCTAAAACCATACTCTGGGGCCAACGTCCTGACTTTC. The chain recombines TRBV19 with TRBJ2-6; D is possibly TRBD1 (6 bases). Trimming removed 4 bases from V and 0 bases from J, with 22 bases in between. The CDR3 is made up of 20 amino acids. The germline V gene encodes CDR1 LNHDA and CDR2 SQIVND (reference sequence).

This rearrangement joins TRBV2 to TRBJ2-2; unclear D gene. CDR1 SNHLY and CDR2 FYNNEI come from the germline V gene. V lost 2 bases and J 0 bases, leaving 7 bases between the germline ends. The CDR3 contains 15 residues. The DNA for the CDR3 is TGTGCCAGCAGTGAAATTCGAGCGAACACCGGGGAGCTGTTTTTT. Its translation is CASSEIRANTGELFF. Together with reference TRBV2 and TRBJ2-2, the CDR3 gives the full variable domain: EPEVTQTPSHQVTQMGQEVILRCVPISNHLYFYWYRQILGQKVEFLVSFYNNEISEKSEIFDDQFSVERPDGSNFTLKIRSTKLEDSAMYFCASSEIRANTGELFFGEGSRLTVL.

The CDR3 is CASSVDGTGKVNEQFF. The CDR3 DNA is TGTGCCAGCAGCGTAGACGGGACAGGGAAGGTTAATGAGCAGTTCTTC. The chain joins TRBV9 to TRBJ2-1, with TRBD1 matching over 9 bases. V shed 0 bases, J shed 7 bases, and the junction held 8 bases outside the gene matches. Germline assignment: CDR1 SGDLS and CDR2 YYNGEE. The CDR3 runs 16 residues. The variable domain in full, with the rest retrieved from reference TRBV9 and TRBJ2-1, is DSGVTQTPKHLITATGQRVTLRCSPRSGDLSVYWYQQSLDQGLQFLIQYYNGEERAKGNILERFSAQQFPDLHSELNLSSLELGDSALYFCASSVDGTGKVNEQFFGPGTRLTVL.

J is TRBJ2-2 and V is TRBV4-1; 10 bases agree with TRBD1. Germline V CDR1 and CDR2: MGHRA, YSYEKL. CDR3 length: 17 residues. V dropped 1 base and J dropped 3; count of bases not matched to a gene: 5. The CDR3 sequence is CASSQGDRGWDTGELFF. The CDR3 DNA reads as TGCGCCAGCAGCCAAGGGGACAGGGGATGGGACACCGGGGAGCTGTTTTTT.

The chain is built from TRBV5-4 and TRBJ1-2; perhaps TRBD1 as D (6 bases). The CDR3 is made up of 17 amino acids. V lost 4 bases and J lost 4, with 23 bases in between. Germline V gene lookup returns CDR1 SGHNT and CDR2 YYREEE (reference sequence). CDR3 in amino acids: CASSLGVSGGLSYGYTF. The CDR3 bases are TGTGCCAGCAGCCTGGGGGTGTCGGGGGGGCTAAGCTATGGCTACACCTTC.

The rearrangement uses TRBV7-6 and TRBJ2-7; 7 positions agree with TRBD1. Germline values: CDR1 SGHVS, CDR2 FNYEAQ. Losses at the gene ends were 5 bases for V and 2 bases for J; bases not matched to a gene: 6. The CDR3 totals 14 residues. CDR3 region: CASSPDRFAYEQYF. The CDR3 DNA follows: TGTGCCAGCAGCCCGGACAGGTTTGCCTACGAGCAGTACTTC. Based on the CDR3 plus reference TRBV7-6 and TRBJ2-7, the full variable domain is GAGVSQSPRYKVTKRGQDVALRCDPISGHVSLYWYRQALGQGPEFLTYFNYEAQQDKSGLPNDRFSAERPEGSISTLTIQRTEQRDSAMYRCASSPDRFAYEQYFGPGTRLTVT.

The CDR3 bases are TGTGCCAGCAGTGAAAGTGTGGGACAGGGGTACGAGACCCAGTACTTC. Translation gives CASSESVGQGYETQYF. The chain recombines TRBV6-1 with TRBJ2-5; 10 bases match TRBD1. The CDR3 totals 16 residues. V was clipped by 2 bases and J by 5 bases; unmatched bases: 8. The germline gives CDR1 MNHNS, CDR2 SASEGT.

The genes are TRBV4-3 and TRBJ2-1, with 8 bases lining up with TRBD2. The V gene end was trimmed by 4 bases and the J gene end by 5 bases; junction bases not matched to a gene: 10. This CDR3 comprises 16 residues. Germline V gene lookup returns CDR1 LGHNA and CDR2 YSLEER. The CDR3 DNA reads TGCGCCAGCAGCCTATTAGCTTCGCGGGAGGACAATGAGCAGTTCTTC. Translation gives CASSLLASREDNEQFF.

The chain is built from TRBV2 and TRBJ1-1; 8 bases fit TRBD1. The length of the CDR3 is 15 residues. J gave up 1 base and V 6 bases, and 7 bases lay outside the gene matches. Germline lookup yields CDR1 SNHLY and CDR2 FYNNEI. The CDR3 sequence: CASRLTDRANTEAFF. The CDR3, as DNA: TGTGCCAGCAGGCTAACGGACAGGGCGAACACTGAAGCTTTCTTT.

The chain joins TRBV7-9 to TRBJ1-3; D gene unclear. The CDR3 is 16 residues long. The V gene's germline CDR1 is SEHNR and CDR2 FQNEAQ (reference sequence). Trimming removed 4 bases from V and 4 bases from J, with 17 bases in between. CDR3 protein: CASSSRGSMLGNTIYF. CDR3 in DNA: TGTGCCAGCAGCTCCCGCGGTTCCATGCTAGGAAACACCATATATTTT.

The gene calls are TRBV19 and TRBJ2-3; weak D call: TRBD1 (6 bases). This CDR3 region has 15 residues. V lost 7 bases, J lost 1 base, and 15 bases lay in between. Germline V lookup: CDR1 LNHDA, CDR2 SQIVND (reference sequence). CDR3 residues: CASTVQGQGTDTQYF. The CDR3 DNA reads TGTGCCAGTACCGTCCAGGGGCAGGGCACAGATACGCAGTATTTT. The full variable domain, completed using reference TRBV19 and TRBJ2-3, is DGGITQSPKYLFRKEGQNVTLSCEQNLNHDAMYWYRQDPGQGLRLIYYSQIVNDFQKGDIAEGYSVSREKKESFPLTVTSAQKNPTAFYLCASTVQGQGTDTQYFGPGTRLTVL.

The rearrangement links TRBV5-1 to TRBJ2-1; 8 nucleotides match TRBD2. J was trimmed by 4 bases and V by 0 bases; bases with no gene match: 6. Germline V gene lookup returns CDR1 SGHRS and CDR2 YFSETQ. This CDR3 has 16 residues. CDR3 nucleotides: TGCGCCAGCAGCTTGGCCCAGACTAGCGAATACAATGAGCAGTTCTTC. It codes for CASSLAQTSEYNEQFF.

The rearrangement links TRBV11-3 to TRBJ2-3, with TRBD2 matching 7 bases. V lost 3 bases and J lost 3; bases outside the gene matches: 3. The CDR3 runs to 14 residues. Looked up from germline, CDR1 is SGHNT and CDR2 is YENEEA. CDR3 region: CASSFGGLTDTQYF. CDR3 DNA: TGTGCCAGCAGCTTCGGGGGGTTGACAGATACGCAGTATTTT.

This chain joins TRBV14 and TRBJ2-7; 9 bases map to TRBD2. The J segment lost 8 bases and the V segment lost 5 bases, leaving 7 bases of the junction unmatched. The length of the CDR3 is 13 residues. The germline V gene encodes CDR1 SGHDN and CDR2 FVKESK. The CDR3 region has the DNA TGTGCCAGCAGCTCGGCGGGGGGGCGGAAGCAGTACTTC. Translating it yields CASSSAGGRKQYF.

The chain carries TRBV7-3 and TRBJ2-7, with 13 bases matching TRBD2. Germline V CDR1 and CDR2: SGHTA, FQGTGA. V shed 2 bases, J shed 7 bases, and the junction held 2 bases outside the gene matches. The CDR3 totals 14 residues. CDR3 in amino acids: CASSLGLAGAEQYF. The CDR3 DNA is TGTGCCAGCAGCTTAGGACTAGCGGGAGCTGAGCAGTACTTC.

The rearrangement links TRBV5-6 to TRBJ2-7; 9 nucleotides line up with TRBD2. J gave up 2 bases and V 3 bases, and 3 bases lay outside the gene matches. Per the germline V gene, CDR1 is SGHDT and CDR2 is YYEEEE. The CDR3 runs 14 residues. The CDR3 protein is CASSWSGRPYEQYF. In DNA, the CDR3 is TGTGCCAGCAGCTGGAGCGGGAGGCCCTACGAGCAGTACTTC.

This clone has only a few counts. This chain links TRBV11-2 with TRBJ2-7, with D unresolved. Germline assignment: CDR1 SGHAT and CDR2 FQNNGV. CDR3 length: 14 residues. V was clipped by 5 bases and J by 6 bases, with 17 bases between them. The CDR3 protein is CASSHGTFHAEQYF. CDR3 coding DNA: TGTGCCAGCAGCCACGGTACTTTCCATGCCGAGCAGTACTTC.